This TCR beta chain was documented in a study of cytotoxic CD8 clonotypes in ibrutinib-treated CLL. Across the study: The cohort had about a dozen relapsed/refractory and roughly 15 treatment-naive patients, some 17 IGHV unmutated.

Per the germline V gene, CDR1 is MGHRA and CDR2 is YSYEKL. The ends lost 1 base at V and 5 bases at J; junction bases unmatched: 3. The length of the CDR3 is 14 residues. Depth targeted 1 in 200,000 to 1 in 1 million T cells, averaging roughly 9.3x coverage per clonotype. Some clones are missing from TCRdb's copy, which holds only in-frame ones; the method was immunoSEQ multiplex PCR. Among 130,000 or so clones listed, around four fifths were seen once. The chain employs TRBV4-1 and TRBJ1-2; the match to TRBD1 covers 8 bases. The receptor comes from a human donor with chronic lymphocytic leukemia. The specimen was PBMCs, collected after 24 months of ibrutinib treatment. The CDR3 nucleotides are TGCGCCAGCAGCCAAGGGACAGGGTTTTATGGCTACACCTTC. Translating it yields CASSQGTGFYGYTF.